The 9 T cell receptor beta chains reported below all come from one sample, sequenced in a study of cytomegalovirus exposure and HLA in healthy donors. The PCR employed 60 Vbeta primers together with 13 Jbeta primers. TCRdb's table, derived via immunoSEQ multiplex PCR, lists solely in-frame clones and lacks some. The sample has some 130,000 clones; 79% are singletons. Sequenced: PBMCs. The receptors stem from a man between 18 and 35 years old in good health and CMV-seronegative.

The genes are TRBV7-9 and TRBJ1-5, with a possible D match to TRBD1 (6 bases). This CDR3 region has 14 residues. The V end lost 4 bases, the J end lost 6 bases, and 13 bases lay between the germline ends. Per germline, CDR1 SEHNR and CDR2 FQNEAQ (reference sequence). The CDR3 DNA reads TGTGCCAGCAGCTCAGAACAGGGAGCTCAGCCCCAGCATTTT. Protein sequence: CASSSEQGAQPQHF.

The J gene is TRBJ2-5, the V gene TRBV4-1, with D perhaps matching TRBD1 (5 bases). Trimming removed 1 base at V and 2 bases at J, with 8 bases between. CDR1 is MGHRA and CDR2 is YSYEKL in the germline V gene. The CDR3 has 14 amino acids. This CDR3 is CASSQGQIQETQYF. In DNA, the CDR3 is TGCGCCAGCAGCCAAGGACAGATTCAAGAGACCCAGTACTTC.

The V gene is TRBV19, the J gene TRBJ2-5, with D possibly matching TRBD1 (6 bases). Trimming cost V 5 bases and J 2 bases, with 12 bases left between them. From germline, CDR1 is LNHDA and CDR2 SQIVND (reference sequence). The CDR3 has 14 amino acids. For the CDR3, the DNA is TGTGCCAGTAGTGAGCGACAGGTTCAAGAGACCCAGTACTTC. Its translation: CASSERQVQETQYF.

This chain uses TRBV6-5 with TRBJ1-2; no clear D gene. V dropped 6 bases and J dropped 0 bases, with 8 bases sitting between them. From germline, CDR1 is MNHEY and CDR2 SVGAGI. The CDR3 covers 13 residues. For the CDR3, the DNA is TGTGCCAGCAGCCCCTCAGCTAACTATGGCTACACCTTC. It codes for CASSPSANYGYTF.

The rearrangement joins TRBV27 to TRBJ1-1; 7 positions agree with TRBD1. In germline, CDR1 is MNHEY, CDR2 SMNVEV (reference sequence). V lost 5 bases to trimming and J lost 9 bases; unmatched junction nucleotides: 12. The CDR3 runs to 14 residues. The CDR3 region is CASSPHSDRRKAFF. As DNA, the CDR3 is TGTGCCAGCAGTCCCCACTCGGACAGGAGGAAAGCTTTCTTT.

This clone has more than one count but fewer than ten. The identical CDR3 is also encoded by other nucleotide sequences in the sample. This chain uses TRBV5-1 with TRBJ1-1; 8 positions match TRBD1. CDR1 and CDR2 (germline): SGHRS, YFSETQ. V was pared by 4 bases and J by 0 bases, with 5 bases of the junction left unmatched. CDR3 size: 15 residues. The CDR3 reads CASSLRQGLNTEAFF. As DNA, the CDR3 is TGCGCCAGCAGCCTCAGACAGGGGCTGAACACTGAAGCTTTCTTT.

V usage is TRBV6-5 and J usage is TRBJ2-1; 15 bases fit TRBD2. Unmatched junction bases numbered 3, after V lost 2 bases and J lost 7 bases. In germline, CDR1 is MNHEY, CDR2 SVGAGI. The CDR3 length is 16 residues. In DNA, the CDR3 is TGTGCCAGCAGTTACACGGGACTAGCGGGGGGAAATGAGCAGTTCTTC. Translation gives CASSYTGLAGGNEQFF.

A single count supports this clone. CDR3 DNA sequence: TGTGCCAGCAGCTTAGCTAGCGGGGGGACCGGGGAGCTGTTTTTT. It translates to CASSLASGGTGELFF. This chain uses TRBV7-6 with TRBJ2-2; 10 nucleotides align to TRBD2. This CDR3 has 15 residues. V dropped 0 bases and J dropped 5; count of bases not matched to a gene: 0. The germline V gene encodes CDR1 SGHVS and CDR2 FNYEAQ.

This chain connects TRBV5-6 to TRBJ2-2; 8 nucleotides match TRBD1. CDR3 length: 15 residues. The J segment lost 5 bases and the V segment lost 5 bases, leaving 8 bases of the junction unmatched. Germline V gene sequence: CDR1 SGHDT, CDR2 YYEEEE. The CDR3 bases are TGTGCCAGCAGACCGGACAGGGTCGGAACCGGGGAGCTGTTTTTT. It specifies CASRPDRVGTGELFF.